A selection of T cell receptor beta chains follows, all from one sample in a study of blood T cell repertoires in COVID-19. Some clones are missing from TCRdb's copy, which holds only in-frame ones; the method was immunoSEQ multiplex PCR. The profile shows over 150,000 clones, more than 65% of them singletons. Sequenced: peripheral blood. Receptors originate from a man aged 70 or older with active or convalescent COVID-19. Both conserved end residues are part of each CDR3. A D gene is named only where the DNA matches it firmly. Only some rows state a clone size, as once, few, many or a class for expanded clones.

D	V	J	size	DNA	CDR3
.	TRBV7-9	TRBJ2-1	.	TGTGCCAGCAGCCCCCGACAGGCCGCCTACAATGAGCAGTTCTTC	CASSPRQAAYNEQFF
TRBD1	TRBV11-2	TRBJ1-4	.	TGTGCCAGCAGCTTACTGTGGGGACAGGGCGGTACTAAGGGTGAAAAACTGTTTTTT	CASSLLWGQGGTKGEKLFF
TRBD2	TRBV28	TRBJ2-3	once	TGTGCCAGCAGTTGGGCTAGCGGGGTGGGGGATACGCAGTATTTT	CASSWASGVGDTQYF
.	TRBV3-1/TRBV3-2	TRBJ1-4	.	TGTGCCAGCAGCTCTCCGGGACTCGGTAATGAAAAACTGTTTTTT	CASSSPGLGNEKLFF
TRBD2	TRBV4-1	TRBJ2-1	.	TGCGCCAGCAGCCAGGCGAGCGGGACTGAGTACAATGAGCAGTTCTTC	CASSQASGTEYNEQFF
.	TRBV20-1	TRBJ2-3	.	TGCAGTGCTAGTTCGAGGGGGAGGGCCAAGGATACGCAGTATTTT	CSASSRGRAKDTQYF
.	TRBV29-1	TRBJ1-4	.	TGCAGCGCCCGGACATCCCCTGAAGGACTGTTTTTT	CSARTSPEGLFF
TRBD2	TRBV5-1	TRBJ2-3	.	TGCGCCAGCAGCTACGACCCGGGCGGGAGCCTGACAGATACGCAGTATTTT	CASSYDPGGSLTDTQYF
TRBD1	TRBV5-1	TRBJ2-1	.	TGCGCCAGCAGCCTTCGACAGGGGGTACAGTTCTTC	CASSLRQGVQFF
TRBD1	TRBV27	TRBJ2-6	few	TGTGCCAGCGGGCCTTACGGGACAGTGGAAGGGGCCAACGTCCTGACTTTC	CASGPYGTVEGANVLTF
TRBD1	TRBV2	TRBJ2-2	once	TGTGCCAGCAGGCGGACAGGGGGCGACACCGGGGAGCTGTTTTTT	CASRRTGGDTGELFF
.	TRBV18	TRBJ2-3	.	TGTGCCAGCTCACCAAAGGGGCAGGTGGAAGATACGCAGTATTTT	CASSPKGQVEDTQYF
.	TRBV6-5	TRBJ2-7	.	TGTGCCAGCGAAACAGGGAACACACCCTACGAGCAGTACTTC	CASETGNTPYEQYF
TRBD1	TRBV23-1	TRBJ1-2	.	TGCGCCAGCAGTCACCCCGGGACAGACTACTATGGCTACACCTTC	CASSHPGTDYYGYTF
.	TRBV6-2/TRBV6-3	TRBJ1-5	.	TGTGCCAGCAGCAAACCACTATTTAGTTCGACAGATTATAGCAATCAGCCCCAGCATTTT	CASSKPLFSSTDYSNQPQHF
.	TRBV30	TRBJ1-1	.	TGTGCCTGGAGTGTACAACGAGGGACTGAAGCTTTCTTT	CAWSVQRGTEAFF
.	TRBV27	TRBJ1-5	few	TGTGCCAGCAGTTTCGGGGGTAGCAATCAGCCCCAGCATTTT	CASSFGGSNQPQHF
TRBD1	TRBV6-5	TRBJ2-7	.	TGTGCCAGCAGGGGACAGGGGACCTACGAGCAGTACTTC	CASRGQGTYEQYF
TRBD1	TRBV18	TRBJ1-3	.	TGTGCCAGCTCAGAGGACAGGCCTCATGCTGGAAACACCATATATTTT	CASSEDRPHAGNTIYF
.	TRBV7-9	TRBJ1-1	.	TGTGCCAGCAGCTATGCAGCCCGTCAGGCTGAAGCTTTCTTT	CASSYAARQAEAFF
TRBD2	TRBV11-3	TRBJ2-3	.	TGTGCCAGCGGACTAGCGGGGGGGCCTTCCGATACGCAGTATTTT	CASGLAGGPSDTQYF
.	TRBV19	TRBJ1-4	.	TGTGCCAGTAGTATAGCAGGGCGGCGAGAAAAACTGTTTTTT	CASSIAGRREKLFF
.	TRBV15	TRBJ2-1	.	TGTGCCACCAGCCGGGGGGCTCTAGATGAGCAGTTCTTC	CATSRGALDEQFF
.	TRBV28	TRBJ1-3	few	TGTGCCAGCACTTTGTCAGATTATGGAAACACCATATATTTT	CASTLSDYGNTIYF
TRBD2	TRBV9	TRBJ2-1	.	TGTGCCAGCAGCCCCAGCGGGGGATACTACAATGAGCAGTTCTTC	CASSPSGGYYNEQFF
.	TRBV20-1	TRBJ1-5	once	TGCAGTGCTAGTCCTCGCGGCAGCAATCAGCCCCAGCATTTT	CSASPRGSNQPQHF
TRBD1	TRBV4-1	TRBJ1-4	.	TGCGCCAGCAGCCTCCGGGACAGGGCCGCTAATGAAAAACTGTTTTTT	CASSLRDRAANEKLFF
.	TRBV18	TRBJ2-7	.	TGTGCCAGCTCACCAGCGGCGTACCCCTACGAGCAGTACTTC	CASSPAAYPYEQYF
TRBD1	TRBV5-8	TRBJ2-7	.	TGTGCCAGCAGCTTGGGGGGACAGGGGGCGCGGGAGCAGTACTTC	CASSLGGQGAREQYF
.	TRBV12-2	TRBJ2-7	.	TGTGCAAGTCGCGAATACCCTAGCGGGAATTGTCCGGCCGAGCAGTACTTC	CASREYPSGNCPAEQYF
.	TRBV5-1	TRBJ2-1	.	TGCGCCAGCAGCTTACTTACTAGCTTGTCGTCCAATGAGCAGTTCTTC	CASSLLTSLSSNEQFF
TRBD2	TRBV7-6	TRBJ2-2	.	TGTGCCAGCAGTCCGACTAGCCCAAACGTAGCCGGGGAGCTGTTTTTT	CASSPTSPNVAGELFF
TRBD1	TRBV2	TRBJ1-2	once	TGTGCCAGCAGTGAAATGGACAGGGGTAACTATGGCTACACCTTC	CASSEMDRGNYGYTF
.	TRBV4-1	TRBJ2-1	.	TGCGCCAGCAGCCACGTCTTAGCGCCTGAGCAGTTCTTC	CASSHVLAPEQFF
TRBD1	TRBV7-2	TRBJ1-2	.	TGTGCCAGCAGGCCGGGACAGCTGGGAGGCTACACCTTC	CASRPGQLGGYTF
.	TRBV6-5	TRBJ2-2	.	TGTGCCAGCAGCTCCACCCCGACACCCACCGGGGAGCTGTTTTTT	CASSSTPTPTGELFF
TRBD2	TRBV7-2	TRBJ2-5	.	TGTGCCAGCAGCCACCTAGCGGGGAGAGAGACCCAGTACTTC	CASSHLAGRETQYF